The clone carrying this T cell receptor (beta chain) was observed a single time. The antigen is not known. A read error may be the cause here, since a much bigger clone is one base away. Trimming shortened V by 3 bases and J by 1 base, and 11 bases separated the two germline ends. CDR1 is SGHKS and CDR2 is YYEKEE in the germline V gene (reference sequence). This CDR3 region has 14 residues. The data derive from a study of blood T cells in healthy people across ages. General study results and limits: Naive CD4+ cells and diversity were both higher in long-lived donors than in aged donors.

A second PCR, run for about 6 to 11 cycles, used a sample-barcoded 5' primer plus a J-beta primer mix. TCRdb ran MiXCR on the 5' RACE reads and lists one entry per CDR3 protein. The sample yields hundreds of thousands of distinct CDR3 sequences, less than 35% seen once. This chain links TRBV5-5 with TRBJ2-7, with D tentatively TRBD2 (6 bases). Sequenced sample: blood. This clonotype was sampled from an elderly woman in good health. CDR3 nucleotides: TGTGCCAGCAGCTGGAGGGACGCTTCCTACGAGCAGTACTTC. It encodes CASSWRDASYEQYF.